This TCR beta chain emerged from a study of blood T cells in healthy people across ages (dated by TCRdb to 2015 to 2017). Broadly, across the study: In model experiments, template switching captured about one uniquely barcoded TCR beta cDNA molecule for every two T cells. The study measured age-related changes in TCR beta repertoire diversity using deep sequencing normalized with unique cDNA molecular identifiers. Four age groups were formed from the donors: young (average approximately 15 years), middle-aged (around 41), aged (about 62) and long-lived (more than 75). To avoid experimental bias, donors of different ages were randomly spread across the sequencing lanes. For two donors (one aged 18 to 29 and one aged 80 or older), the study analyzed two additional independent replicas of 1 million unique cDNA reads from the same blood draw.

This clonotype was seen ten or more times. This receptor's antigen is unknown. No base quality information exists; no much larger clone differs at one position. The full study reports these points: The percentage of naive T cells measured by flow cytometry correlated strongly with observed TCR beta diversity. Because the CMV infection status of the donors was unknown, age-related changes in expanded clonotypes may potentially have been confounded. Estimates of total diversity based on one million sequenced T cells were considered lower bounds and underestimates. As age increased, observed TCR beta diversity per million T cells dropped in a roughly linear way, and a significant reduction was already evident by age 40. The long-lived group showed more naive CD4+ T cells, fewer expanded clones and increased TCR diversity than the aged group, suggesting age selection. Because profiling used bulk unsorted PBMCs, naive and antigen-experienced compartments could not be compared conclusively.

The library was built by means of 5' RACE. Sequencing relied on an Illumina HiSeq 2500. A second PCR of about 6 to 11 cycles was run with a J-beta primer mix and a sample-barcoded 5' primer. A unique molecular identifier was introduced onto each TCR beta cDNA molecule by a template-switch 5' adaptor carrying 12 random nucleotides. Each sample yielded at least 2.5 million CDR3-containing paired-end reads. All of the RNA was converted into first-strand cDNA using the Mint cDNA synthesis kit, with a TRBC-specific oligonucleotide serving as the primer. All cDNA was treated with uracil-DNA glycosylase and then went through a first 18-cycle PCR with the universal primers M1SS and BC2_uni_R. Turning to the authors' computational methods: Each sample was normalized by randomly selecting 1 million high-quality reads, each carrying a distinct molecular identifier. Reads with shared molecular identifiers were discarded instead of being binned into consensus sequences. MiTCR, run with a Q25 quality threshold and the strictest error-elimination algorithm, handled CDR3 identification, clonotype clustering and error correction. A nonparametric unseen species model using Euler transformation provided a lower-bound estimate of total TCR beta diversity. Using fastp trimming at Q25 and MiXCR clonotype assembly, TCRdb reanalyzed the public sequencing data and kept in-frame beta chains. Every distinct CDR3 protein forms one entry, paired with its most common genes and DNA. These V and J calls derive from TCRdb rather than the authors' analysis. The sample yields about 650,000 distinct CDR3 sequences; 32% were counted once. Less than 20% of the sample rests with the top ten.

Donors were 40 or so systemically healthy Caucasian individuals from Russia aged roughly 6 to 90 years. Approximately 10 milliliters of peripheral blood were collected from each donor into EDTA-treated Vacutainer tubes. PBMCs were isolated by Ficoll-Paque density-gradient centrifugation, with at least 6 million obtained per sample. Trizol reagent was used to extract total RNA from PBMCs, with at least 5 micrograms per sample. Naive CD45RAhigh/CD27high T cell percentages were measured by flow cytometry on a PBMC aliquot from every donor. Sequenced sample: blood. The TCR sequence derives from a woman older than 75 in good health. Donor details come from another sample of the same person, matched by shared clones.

This receptor has the CDR3 CSVEFRNGYTF. The base sequence is TGCAGCGTTGAATTCAGAAATGGCTACACCTTC. Here the chain combines TRBV29-1 and TRBJ1-2, with the D gene call left open. The CDR3 starts with the cysteine, ends with the phenylalanine, and has 11 residues. The DNA shown is the 33-base CDR3, in frame from base 1. Per the germline V gene, SQVTM is the CDR1 and ANQGSEA is the CDR2. Trimming takes 2 bases from V and 6 bases from J, and the germline ends sit 7 bases apart.